The 6 T cell receptor beta chains below come from one sample, sequenced in a study of technical replicates of blood from a handful of donors. Clones were read by immunoSEQ multiplex PCR, and TCRdb kept only the in-frame ones, dropping some. The profile covers tens of thousands of clones, with about 92% appearing a single time and 0.24% taken by the ten largest. The sequenced material came from T cells isolated from PBMCs. These receptor sequences come from a human donor in good health.

This clone was detected a few times. This chain joins TRBV4-1 and TRBJ2-1; tentative D call: TRBD2 (5 bases). Trimming took off 5 bases at V and 6 bases at J, with 20 bases between the two ends. The CDR3 has 16 residues. Germline V gene data show CDR1 as MGHRA and CDR2 as YSYEKL. The DNA for the CDR3 is TGCGCCAGCAGCTATCCGGGCCAAAGGGCGGGCAATGAGCAGTTCTTC. Its translation: CASSYPGQRAGNEQFF.

The V gene is TRBV7-6, the J gene TRBJ2-3; D uncertain. V was trimmed by 5 bases and J by 1 base, leaving 16 bases between them. Germline values: CDR1 SGHVS, CDR2 FNYEAQ. This CDR3 has 16 residues. CDR3 bases: TGTGCCAGCAGCGCGGCGGCGGTCCAAGGCACAGATACGCAGTATTTT. Amino acid sequence: CASSAAAVQGTDTQYF. The complete variable domain, with remaining parts taken from reference TRBV7-6 and TRBJ2-3, reads GAGVSQSPRYKVTKRGQDVALRCDPISGHVSLYWYRQALGQGPEFLTYFNYEAQQDKSGLPNDRFSAERPEGSISTLTIQRTEQRDSAMYRCASSAAAVQGTDTQYFGPGTRLTVL.

The V gene is TRBV2, the J gene TRBJ2-2, with 10 positions matching TRBD2. Germline CDR1 is SNHLY and CDR2 is FYNNEI. CDR3 size: 17 residues. V lost 1 base and J lost 5; bases outside the gene matches: 7. In nucleotides, the CDR3 is TGTGCCAGCAGTGAAGGGACCCTAGCGGGAGTTACCGGGGAGCTGTTTTTT. Translating gives CASSEGTLAGVTGELFF.

Turning to this clone: The junction and the germline gene differ at one end; a read error may be behind it. The V call is TRBV10-1, the J call TRBJ1-2; 9 bases are a match to TRBD1. The CDR3 consists of 15 residues. CDR1 is WNHNN, CDR2 SYGVQD, per germline (reference sequence). The CDR3: CASSESPDRGYGYTF. The CDR3 DNA is TGCGCCAGCAGCGAGTCCCCGGACAGGGGTTATGGCTACACCTTC.

The chain links TRBV13 to TRBJ2-7, with 7 bases identical to TRBD1. CDR1 is PRHDT and CDR2 is FYEKMQ in the germline V gene (reference sequence). Trimming removed 3 bases from V and 3 bases from J; junction bases left unmatched: 17. This CDR3 has 18 residues. Here the CDR3 reads CASSFSGGDRPTNYEQYF. The DNA for the CDR3 is TGTGCCAGCAGCTTTTCAGGGGGTGACCGACCAACCAACTACGAGCAGTACTTC.

The genes are TRBV5-1 and TRBJ2-1; D remains ambiguous. Between the trimmed V and J ends, which lost 0 bases and 0 bases, there was a span of 13 bases. Germline V gene lookup returns CDR1 SGHRS and CDR2 YFSETQ. There are 17 residues in the CDR3. CDR3 DNA sequence: TGCGCCAGCAGCTTGGATGGCGGTCGGAGCTCCTACAATGAGCAGTTCTTC. As protein: CASSLDGGRSSYNEQFF.